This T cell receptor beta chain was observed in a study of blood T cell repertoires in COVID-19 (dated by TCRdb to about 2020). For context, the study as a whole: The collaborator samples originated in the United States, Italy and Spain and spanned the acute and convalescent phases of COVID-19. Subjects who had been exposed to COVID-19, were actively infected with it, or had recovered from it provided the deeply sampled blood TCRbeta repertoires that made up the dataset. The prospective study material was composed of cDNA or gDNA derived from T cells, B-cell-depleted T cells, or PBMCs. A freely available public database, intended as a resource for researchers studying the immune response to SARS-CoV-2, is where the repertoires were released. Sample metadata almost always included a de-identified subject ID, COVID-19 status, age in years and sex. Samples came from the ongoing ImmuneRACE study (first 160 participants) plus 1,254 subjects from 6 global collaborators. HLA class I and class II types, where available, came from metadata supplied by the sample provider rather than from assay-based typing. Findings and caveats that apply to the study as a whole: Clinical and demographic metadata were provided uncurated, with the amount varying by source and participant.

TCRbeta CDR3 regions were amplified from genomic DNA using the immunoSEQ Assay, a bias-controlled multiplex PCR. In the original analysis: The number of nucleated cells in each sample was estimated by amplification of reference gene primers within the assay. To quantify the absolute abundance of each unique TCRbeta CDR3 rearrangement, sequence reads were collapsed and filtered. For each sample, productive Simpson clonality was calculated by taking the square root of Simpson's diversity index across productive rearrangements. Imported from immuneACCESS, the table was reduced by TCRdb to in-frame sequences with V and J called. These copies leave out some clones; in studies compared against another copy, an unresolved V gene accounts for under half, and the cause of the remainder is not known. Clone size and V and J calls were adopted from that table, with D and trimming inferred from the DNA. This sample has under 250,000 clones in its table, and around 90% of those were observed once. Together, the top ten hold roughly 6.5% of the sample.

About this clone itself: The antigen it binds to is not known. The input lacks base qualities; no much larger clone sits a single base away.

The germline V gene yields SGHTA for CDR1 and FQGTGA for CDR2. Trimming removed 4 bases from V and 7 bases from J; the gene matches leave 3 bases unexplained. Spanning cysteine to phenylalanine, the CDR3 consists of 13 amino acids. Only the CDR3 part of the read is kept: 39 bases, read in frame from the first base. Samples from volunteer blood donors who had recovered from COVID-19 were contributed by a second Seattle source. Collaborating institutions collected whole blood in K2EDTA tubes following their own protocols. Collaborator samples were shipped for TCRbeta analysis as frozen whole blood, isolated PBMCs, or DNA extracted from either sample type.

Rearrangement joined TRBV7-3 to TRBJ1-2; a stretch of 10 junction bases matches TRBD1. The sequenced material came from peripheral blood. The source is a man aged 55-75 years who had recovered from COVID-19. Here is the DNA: TGTGCCAGCAGCTGGACAGGGGGGCTTGGCTACACCTTC. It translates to CASSWTGGLGYTF.